What follows is one TCR beta chain and its context. The TCR beta CDR3 regions underwent amplification using RNA transcripts as the source. The HTBI primer set served for first-round RT-PCR of the TCR CDR3. TCRdb redid the calling of the multiplex PCR reads with MiXCR, one entry per CDR3 protein. The data contain hundreds of thousands of distinct CDR3 sequences, 22% of them singletons. The data were taken from a study of T cells in Graves' hyperthyroidism and ophthalmopathy. Around 9.9 ml of fresh peripheral blood supplied the PBMCs. The V end was cut by 6 bases, the J end by 2 bases, with 13 bases between. The CDR3 is 14 residues long. CDR1 MNHNS and CDR2 SASEGT come from the germline V gene.

The chain uses TRBV6-1 and TRBJ2-5; D is unresolved. The sequenced sample was blood. This TCR derives from a woman aged 70-85 years with Graves' ophthalmopathy. CDR3 sequence reads: CASSTLGVQETQYF. The CDR3, as DNA: TGTGCCAGCAGCACCCTTGGGGTTCAAGAGACCCAGTACTTC.